Following are 15 T cell receptor beta chains from one sample sequenced in a study of control samples from healthy donors and cancer patients. The table came from immunoSEQ multiplex PCR; TCRdb's copy has only in-frame clones and leaves some out. The sample has around 110,000 clones; over 90% are singletons. The sequenced sample consisted of blood. These TCRs come from a man aged 30 to 39 in good health.

The chain joins TRBV4-1 to TRBJ1-6; D is ambiguous. Germline loops: CDR1 MGHRA, CDR2 YSYEKL. V gave up 0 bases and J gave up 8 bases, with 8 bases separating them. This CDR3 comprises 14 residues. CDR3 loop: CASSQDLGHSPLHF. CDR3 DNA sequence: TGCGCCAGCAGCCAAGATCTCGGGCATTCACCCCTCCACTTT.

The chain couples TRBV11-1 to TRBJ2-2; D gene uncertain. The V and J ends lost 5 bases and 2 bases respectively, with 12 bases between them. CDR1 is SGHAT and CDR2 is FQDESV in the germline V gene (reference sequence). This CDR3 has 15 residues. CDR3 bases: TGTGCCAGCAGCCCATGGTTGGTAAACACCGGGGAGCTGTTTTTT. Protein: CASSPWLVNTGELFF.

The V gene is TRBV2, the J gene TRBJ1-2; 9 bases map to TRBD1. Germline CDR1 is SNHLY and CDR2 is FYNNEI. The CDR3 extends over 16 amino acids. J was trimmed by 4 bases and V by 6 bases; bases with no gene match: 12. The CDR3 loop is CASRTPGTGKVYGYTF. CDR3 DNA sequence: TGTGCCAGCAGGACCCCCGGGACAGGGAAAGTCTATGGCTACACCTTC.

The chain carries TRBV7-2 and TRBJ1-5; TRBD1 is a possible D gene (5 bases). The CDR3 is 15 amino acids. Germline values: CDR1 SGHTA, CDR2 FQGNSA. V was cut by 1 base and J by 6 bases, with 13 bases left in between. CDR3 amino acids: CASSLESGPSQPQHF. The CDR3 nucleotides are TGTGCCAGCAGCTTAGAGTCAGGGCCCAGTCAGCCCCAGCATTTT.

This clone was seen only once. The chain links TRBV25-1 to TRBJ1-6; D is uncertain. The germline CDR1 and CDR2 sequences are MGHDK and SYGVNS. The CDR3 extends over 12 amino acids. Between the trimmed V and J ends, which lost 3 bases and 6 bases, there was a span of 3 bases. The CDR3 DNA sequence: TGTGCCAGCAGTGAGGGTAATTCACCCCTCCACTTT. Protein: CASSEGNSPLHF.

The chain recombines TRBV30 with TRBJ1-2, with D perhaps TRBD1 (6 bases). Trimming took off 0 bases at V and 1 base at J, with 12 bases between the two ends. The CDR3 is made up of 15 amino acids. Germline V gene lookup returns CDR1 GTSNPN and CDR2 SVGIG (reference sequence). CDR3 sequence reads: CAWSVAGAYNYGYTF. Written as DNA, the CDR3 is TGTGCCTGGAGTGTCGCAGGGGCCTATAACTATGGCTACACCTTC.

The rearrangement uses TRBV13 and TRBJ2-1; D possibly corresponds to TRBD1 (6 bases). The CDR3 runs 13 residues. V lost 0 bases and J 10 bases, leaving 10 bases between the germline ends. Per the germline V gene, CDR1 is PRHDT and CDR2 is FYEKMQ (reference sequence). The DNA of the CDR3 is TGTGCCAGCAGCTTAGGCCTAGGGGGAGAGCAGTTCTTC. This sequence encodes CASSLGLGGEQFF.

The chain is built from TRBV6-5 and TRBJ1-6; no reliable D call. V gave up 6 bases and J gave up 10 bases, with 19 bases separating them. Germline-derived CDR1 and CDR2 are MNHEY and SVGAGI. The CDR3 contains 15 residues. The CDR3 DNA is TGTGCCAGCAGCCGTACACGGAACGTTGGGTCACCCCTCCACTTT. Residues: CASSRTRNVGSPLHF.

Remarks on this clone: Other DNA sequences within the sample encode an identical CDR3. The chain joins TRBV6-4 to TRBJ1-1; D ambiguous. The CDR3 consists of 13 residues. Germline CDR1 is MRHNA and CDR2 is SNTAGT. The ends were cut back, 2 bases at V and 1 base at J, with 5 bases in the middle. The CDR3 DNA follows: TGTGCCAGCAGTGACAGGCCGAACACTGAAGCTTTCTTT. Translated, it gives CASSDRPNTEAFF.

In this sample, this clone turned up a few times. V gene TRBV4-1 combines with J gene TRBJ1-1; D uncertain. With 3 bases removed from V and 2 bases from J, the gap between germline ends came to 10 bases. This CDR3 has 14 residues. The germline CDR1 and CDR2 sequences are MGHRA and YSYEKL. The CDR3 is CASSHGPLNTEAFF. The CDR3 region has the DNA TGCGCCAGCAGCCACGGACCTTTAAACACTGAAGCTTTCTTT.

This CDR3 reads CASSESLSNQPQHF. In nucleotides, the CDR3 is TGTGCCAGCAGTGAGAGCCTTAGCAATCAGCCCCAGCATTTT. V and J are TRBV2 and TRBJ1-5, with D unclear. This CDR3 is 14 amino acids long. Per germline, CDR1 SNHLY and CDR2 FYNNEI. V gave up 3 bases and J gave up 0 bases, with 6 bases separating them.

The chain couples TRBV12-3 or TRBV12-4 to TRBJ2-7; D uncertain. This CDR3 comprises 12 residues. Trimming cost V 5 bases and J 6 bases, with 11 bases left between them. This chain's CDR3 is CASSRDLFEQYV. The CDR3 DNA sequence: TGTGCCAGCAGTCGTGACTTATTCGAGCAGTACGTC.

The chain employs TRBV9 and TRBJ2-3, with TRBD2 as a possible D gene (6 bases). Germline V gives CDR1 SGDLS, CDR2 YYNGEE. This CDR3 has 15 amino acids. Trimming left V 2 bases short and J 4 bases short, with 14 bases between. The CDR3 protein is CASSVSGSTPDTQYF. CDR3 bases: TGTGCCAGCAGCGTTTCCGGGAGCACGCCAGATACGCAGTATTTT.

This chain uses TRBV11-2 with TRBJ2-1; D gene uncertain. V shed 0 bases and J shed 8 bases, with 5 bases lying between them. The CDR3 extends over 12 amino acids. Germline CDR1 SGHAT, CDR2 FQNNGV. CDR3 protein: CASSLDSYEQFF. CDR3 sequence (DNA): TGTGCCAGCAGCTTAGATTCTTATGAGCAGTTCTTC.

The V and J genes are TRBV2 and TRBJ1-5, with D possibly TRBD1 on 5 matching bases. The germline V gene encodes CDR1 SNHLY and CDR2 FYNNEI. V dropped 8 bases and J dropped 7 bases, with 18 bases sitting between them. This CDR3 is 14 amino acids long. The CDR3 sequence: CASQDASWGQPQHF. The CDR3 DNA reads as TGTGCCAGCCAGGACGCTTCATGGGGCCAGCCCCAGCATTTT.